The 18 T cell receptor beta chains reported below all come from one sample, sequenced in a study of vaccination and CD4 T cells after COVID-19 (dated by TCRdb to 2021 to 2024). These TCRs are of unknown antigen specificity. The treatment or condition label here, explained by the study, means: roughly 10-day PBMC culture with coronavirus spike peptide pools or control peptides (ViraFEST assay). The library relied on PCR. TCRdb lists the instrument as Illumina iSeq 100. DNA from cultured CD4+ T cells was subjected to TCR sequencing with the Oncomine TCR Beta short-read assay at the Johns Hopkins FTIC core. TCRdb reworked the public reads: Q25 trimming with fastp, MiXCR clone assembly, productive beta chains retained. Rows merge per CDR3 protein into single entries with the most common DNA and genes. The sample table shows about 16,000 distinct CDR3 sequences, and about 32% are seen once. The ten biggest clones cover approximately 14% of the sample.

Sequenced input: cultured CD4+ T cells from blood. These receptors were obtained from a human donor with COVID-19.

The CDR3 nucleotides read TGTGCCACCAGTGATTATCGAGCGAACAATGAGCAGTTCTTC. It codes for CATSDYRANNEQFF. The gene calls are TRBV24-1 and TRBJ2-1; D is uncertain. From germline, CDR1 is KGHDR and CDR2 SFDVKD. Trimming pared 2 bases from V and 5 bases from J, leaving 9 bases between. This CDR3 spans 14 amino acids.

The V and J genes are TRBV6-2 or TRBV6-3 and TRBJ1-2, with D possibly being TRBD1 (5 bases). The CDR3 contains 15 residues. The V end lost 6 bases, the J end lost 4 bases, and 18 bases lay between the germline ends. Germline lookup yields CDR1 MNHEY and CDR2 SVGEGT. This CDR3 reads CASRRGTASAYGYTF. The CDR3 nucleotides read TGTGCCAGCAGGAGGGGAACCGCCTCCGCCTATGGCTACACCTTC.

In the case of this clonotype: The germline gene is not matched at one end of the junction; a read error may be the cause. The CDR3 reads CASSYSWGTGEGYGCTF. The CDR3 DNA sequence: TGTGCCAGCAGTTACTCGTGGGGCACTGGGGAGGGCTATGGCTGCACCTTC. The chain joins TRBV6-7 to TRBJ1-2; weak D call: TRBD1 (5 bases). TRBV6-7 qualifies as an ORF whose function is uncertain. CDR3 length: 17 amino acids.

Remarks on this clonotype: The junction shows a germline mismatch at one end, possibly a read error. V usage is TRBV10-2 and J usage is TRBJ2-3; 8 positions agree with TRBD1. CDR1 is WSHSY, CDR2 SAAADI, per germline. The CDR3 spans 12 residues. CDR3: CASSRQGDTQYF. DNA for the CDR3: TGTGCCAGCAGTAGACAGGGGGATACGCAGTATTTT.

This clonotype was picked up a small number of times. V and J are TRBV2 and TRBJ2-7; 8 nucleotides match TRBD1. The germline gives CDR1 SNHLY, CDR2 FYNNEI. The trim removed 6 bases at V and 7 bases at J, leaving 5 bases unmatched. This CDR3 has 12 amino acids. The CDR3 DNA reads TGTGCCAGCAGACAAACAGGGGGAGAGCAGTACTTC. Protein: CASRQTGGEQYF.

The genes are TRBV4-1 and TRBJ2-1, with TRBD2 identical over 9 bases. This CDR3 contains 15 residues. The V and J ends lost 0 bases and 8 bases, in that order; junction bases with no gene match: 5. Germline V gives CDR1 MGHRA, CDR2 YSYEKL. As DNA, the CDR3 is TGCGCCAGCAGCCAAGACGGCGGGGGGGTCGATGAGCAGTTCTTC. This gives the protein CASSQDGGGVDEQFF.

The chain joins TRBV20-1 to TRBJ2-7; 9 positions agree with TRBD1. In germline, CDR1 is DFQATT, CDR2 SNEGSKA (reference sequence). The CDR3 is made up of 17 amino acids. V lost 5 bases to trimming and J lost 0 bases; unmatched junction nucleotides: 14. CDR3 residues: CSARTVRGQGSSYEQYF. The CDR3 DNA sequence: TGCAGTGCTCGGACAGTTCGCGGACAGGGGAGCTCCTACGAGCAGTACTTC.

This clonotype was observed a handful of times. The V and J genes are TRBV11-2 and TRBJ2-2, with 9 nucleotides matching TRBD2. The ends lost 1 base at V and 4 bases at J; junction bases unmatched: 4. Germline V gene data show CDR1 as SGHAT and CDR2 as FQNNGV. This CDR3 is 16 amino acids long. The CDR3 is CASSLALAGSTGELFF. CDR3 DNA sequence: TGTGCCAGCAGCTTAGCCCTAGCGGGGAGCACCGGGGAGCTGTTTTTT. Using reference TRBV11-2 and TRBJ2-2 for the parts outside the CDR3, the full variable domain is EAGVAQSPRYKIIEKRQSVAFWCNPISGHATLYWYQQILGQGPKLLIQFQNNGVVDDSQLPKDRFSAERLKGVDSTLKIQPAKLEDSAVYLCASSLALAGSTGELFFGEGSRLTVL.

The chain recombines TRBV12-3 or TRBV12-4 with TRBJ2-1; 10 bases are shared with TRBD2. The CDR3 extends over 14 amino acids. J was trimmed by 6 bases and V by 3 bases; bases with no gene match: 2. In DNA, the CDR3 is TGTGCCAGCAGTTTGAAGCGGGGGGGCAATGAGCAGTTCTTC. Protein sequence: CASSLKRGGNEQFF.

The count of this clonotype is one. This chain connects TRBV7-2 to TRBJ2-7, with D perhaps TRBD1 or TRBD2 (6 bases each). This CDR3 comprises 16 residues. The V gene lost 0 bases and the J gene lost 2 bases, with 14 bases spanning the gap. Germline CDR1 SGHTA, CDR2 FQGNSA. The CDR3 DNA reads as TGTGCCAGCAGCTTAGCCGGGGGCGGGGACCCCTACGAGCAGTACTTC. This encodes CASSLAGGGDPYEQYF.

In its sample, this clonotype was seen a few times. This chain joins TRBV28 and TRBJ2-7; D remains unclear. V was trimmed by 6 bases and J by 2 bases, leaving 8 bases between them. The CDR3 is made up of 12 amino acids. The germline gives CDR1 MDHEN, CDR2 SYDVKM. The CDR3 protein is CASRQTAYEQYF. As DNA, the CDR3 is TGTGCCAGCAGACAGACTGCCTACGAGCAGTACTTC.

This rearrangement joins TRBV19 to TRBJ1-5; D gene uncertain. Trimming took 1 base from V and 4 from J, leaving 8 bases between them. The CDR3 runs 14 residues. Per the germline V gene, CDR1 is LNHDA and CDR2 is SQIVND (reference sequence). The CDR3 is CASSIAGGNQPQHF. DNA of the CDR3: TGTGCCAGTAGTATAGCTGGCGGGAATCAGCCCCAGCATTTT.

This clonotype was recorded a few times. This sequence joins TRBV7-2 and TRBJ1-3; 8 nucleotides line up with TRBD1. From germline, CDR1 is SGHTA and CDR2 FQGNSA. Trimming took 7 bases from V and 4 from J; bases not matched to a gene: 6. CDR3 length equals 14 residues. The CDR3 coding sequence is TGTGCCAGCAAGACAGGGGCCTCCGGAAACACCATATATTTT. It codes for CASKTGASGNTIYF.

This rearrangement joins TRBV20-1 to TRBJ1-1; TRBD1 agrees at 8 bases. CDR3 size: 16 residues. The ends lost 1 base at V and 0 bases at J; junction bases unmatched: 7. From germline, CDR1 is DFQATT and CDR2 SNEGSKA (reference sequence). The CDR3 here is CSARAPTGAVNTEAFF. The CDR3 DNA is TGCAGTGCTAGAGCCCCGACAGGGGCGGTGAACACTGAAGCTTTCTTT.

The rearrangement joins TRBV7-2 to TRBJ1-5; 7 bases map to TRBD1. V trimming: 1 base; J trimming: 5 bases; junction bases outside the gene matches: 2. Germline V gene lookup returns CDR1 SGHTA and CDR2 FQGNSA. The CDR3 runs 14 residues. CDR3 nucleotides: TGTGCCAGCAGCTTAGGGACAGGCTATCAGCCCCAGCATTTT. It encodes CASSLGTGYQPQHF.

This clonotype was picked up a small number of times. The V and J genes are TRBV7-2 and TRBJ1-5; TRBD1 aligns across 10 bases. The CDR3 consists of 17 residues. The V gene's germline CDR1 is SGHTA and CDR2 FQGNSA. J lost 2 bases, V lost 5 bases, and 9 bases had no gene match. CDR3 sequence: CASSRRRDRGGNQPQHF. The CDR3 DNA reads TGTGCCAGCAGCAGACGACGGGACAGGGGAGGCAATCAGCCCCAGCATTTT.

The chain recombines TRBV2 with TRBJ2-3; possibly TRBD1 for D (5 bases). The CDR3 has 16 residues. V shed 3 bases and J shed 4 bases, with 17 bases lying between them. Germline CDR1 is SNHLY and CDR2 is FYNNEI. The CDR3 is CASSDLRGLGADTQYF. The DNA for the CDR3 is TGTGCCAGCAGTGATCTTAGAGGCTTAGGGGCAGATACGCAGTATTTT.

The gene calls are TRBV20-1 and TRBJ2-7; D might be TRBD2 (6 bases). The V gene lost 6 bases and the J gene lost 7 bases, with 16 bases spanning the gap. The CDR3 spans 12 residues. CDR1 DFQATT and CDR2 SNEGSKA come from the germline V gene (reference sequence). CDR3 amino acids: CSAREDFREQYF. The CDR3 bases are TGCAGTGCCAGGGAGGACTTTCGAGAGCAGTACTTC.